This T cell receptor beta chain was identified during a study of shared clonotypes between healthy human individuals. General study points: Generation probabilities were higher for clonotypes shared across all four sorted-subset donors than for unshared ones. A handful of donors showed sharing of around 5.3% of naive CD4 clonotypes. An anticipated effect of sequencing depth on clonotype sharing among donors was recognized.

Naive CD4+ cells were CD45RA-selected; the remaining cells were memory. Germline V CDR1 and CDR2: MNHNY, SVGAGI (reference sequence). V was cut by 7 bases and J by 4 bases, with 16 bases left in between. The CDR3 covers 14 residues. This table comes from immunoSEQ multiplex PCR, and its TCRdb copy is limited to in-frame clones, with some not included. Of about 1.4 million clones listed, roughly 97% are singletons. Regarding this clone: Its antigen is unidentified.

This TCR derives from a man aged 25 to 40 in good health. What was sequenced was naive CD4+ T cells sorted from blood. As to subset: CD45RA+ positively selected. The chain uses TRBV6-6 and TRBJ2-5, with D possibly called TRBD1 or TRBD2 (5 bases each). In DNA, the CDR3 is TGTGCCAGCAACCCCATGGGGGAAGGAGAGACCCAGTACTTC. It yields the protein CASNPMGEGETQYF.